This T cell receptor (beta chain) was retrieved from a study of shared clonotypes between healthy human individuals. Replicate PCRs run on sorted subsets employed roughly 180 ng DNA, 30,000 to 35,000 T cell genomes. Clones were sequenced by immunoSEQ multiplex PCR, and TCRdb holds only the in-frame ones, with some missing. This table holds 2 million to 2.5 million clones, more than 90% found once. Comments on this clone: Its antigen is as yet unknown.

Only Caucasian adults living in Nashville, Tennessee made up the donor group. Study conclusions and caveats: Roughly 5% of naive CD4 clonotypes were common to a few donors. Sequencing depth was a factor that was expected to affect clonotype sharing among donors.

Trimming left V 0 bases short and J 3 bases short, with 9 bases between. The CDR3 spans 14 residues. From germline, CDR1 is SGHRS and CDR2 YFSETQ. V is TRBV5-1 and J is TRBJ1-2, with D maybe TRBD1 (5 bases). Sequencing was done on a sample of naive CD4+ T cells sorted from blood. Subset: CD45RA+ positively selected. The TCR was taken from a man younger than 35 in good health. CDR3 sequence reads: CASSLDRWDYGYTF. CDR3 nucleotides: TGCGCCAGCAGCTTGGACAGGTGGGACTATGGCTACACCTTC. Complete variable domain (other parts from reference TRBV5-1 and TRBJ1-2): KAGVTQTPRYLIKTRGQQVTLSCSPISGHRSVSWYQQTPGQGLQFLFEYFSETQRNKGNFPGRFSGRQFSNSRSEMNVSTLELGDSALYLCASSLDRWDYGYTFGSGTRLTVV.